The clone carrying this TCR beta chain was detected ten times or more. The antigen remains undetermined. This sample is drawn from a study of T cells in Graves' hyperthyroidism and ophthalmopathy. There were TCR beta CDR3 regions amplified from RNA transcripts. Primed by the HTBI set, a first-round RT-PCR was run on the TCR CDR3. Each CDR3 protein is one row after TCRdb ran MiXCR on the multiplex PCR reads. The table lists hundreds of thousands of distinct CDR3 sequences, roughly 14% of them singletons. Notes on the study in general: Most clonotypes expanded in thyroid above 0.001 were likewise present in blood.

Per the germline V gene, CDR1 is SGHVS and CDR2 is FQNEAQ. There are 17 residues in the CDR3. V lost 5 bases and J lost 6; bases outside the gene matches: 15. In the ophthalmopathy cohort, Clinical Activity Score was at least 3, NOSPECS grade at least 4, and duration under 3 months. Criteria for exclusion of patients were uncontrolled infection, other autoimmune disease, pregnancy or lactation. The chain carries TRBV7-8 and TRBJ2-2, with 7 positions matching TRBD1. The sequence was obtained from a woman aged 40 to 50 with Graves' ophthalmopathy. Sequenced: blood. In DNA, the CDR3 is TGTGCCAGCAGCCCCGGGGACAGTTCTTTAATTGCCGGGGAGCTGTTTTTT. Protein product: CASSPGDSSLIAGELFF.